The subject of this entry is one TCR beta chain. This sample was taken from a study of blood T cell repertoires in COVID-19. At the level of the study: The samples span acute and convalescent COVID-19 from the United States, Italy and Spain.

In terms of age and location, participants ranged from about 18 to 95 years and lived in about 25 US areas. Researchers sorted participants into cohorts using their self-reported clinical history. Symptom resolution, clearance, or two negative PCRs marked donors in Cohort 3 as recovered. V lost 2 bases, J lost 7 bases, and 11 bases lay in between. Germline CDR1 SNHLY, CDR2 FYNNEI. CDR3 length: 13 residues. TCRdb keeps only in-frame clones here, not all; method: immunoSEQ multiplex PCR. This sample has about 310,000 clones; roughly 90% occur once, and the top ten carry roughly a tenth. The chain has TRBV2 and TRBJ1-2, with D possibly matching TRBD1 (6 bases). The TCR comes from a young woman who had recovered from COVID-19. The material sequenced was PBMCs or T cells enriched from blood (not recorded which). The CDR3: CASSETSGAGYTF. CDR3 nucleotides: TGTGCCAGCAGTGAAACCTCAGGGGCTGGCTACACCTTC.